A single TCR beta chain is shown here with its context. These data originate in a study of T cell responses to AZD1222 COVID-19 vaccine. The method was immunoSEQ multiplex PCR; TCRdb's version includes in-frame clones alone and lacks a portion of them. The data show roughly 190,000 clones, about 89% seen once. The J segment lost 6 bases and the V segment lost 7 bases, leaving 5 bases of the junction unmatched. Germline CDR1 MDHEN, CDR2 SYDVKM. The length of the CDR3 is 14 residues. The TCR originated in an adult who received the AZD1222 COVID-19 vaccine. Sequenced material: peripheral blood, taken 28 days after the second AZD1222 dose. This chain joins TRBV28 and TRBJ1-4, with TRBD1 identical over 10 bases. CDR3 sequence: CASTSTGGYEKLFF. The CDR3 DNA sequence: TGTGCCAGCACCTCGACAGGGGGCTATGAAAAACTGTTTTTT. The whole variable domain, remainder taken from reference TRBV28 and TRBJ1-4, is DVKVTQSSRYLVKRTGEKVFLECVQDMDHENMFWYRQDPGLGLRLIYFSYDVKMKEKGDIPEGYSVSREKKERFSLILESASTNQTSMYLCASTSTGGYEKLFFGSGTQLSVL.